This is a list of T cell receptor beta chains from one sample in a study of blood T cell repertoires in COVID-19. Generated by immunoSEQ multiplex PCR, the TCRdb table keeps only in-frame clones and is missing some. The sample includes 390,000 or so clones, roughly 89% seen only once; the top ten take about 10%. Source material: PBMCs or T cells enriched from blood (not recorded which). The receptors shown here come from a woman aged 45-65 years who had recovered from COVID-19. Both conserved end residues are part of each CDR3. The D gene is left open where the match is weak. A clone size is listed for some rows: how often the clone was seen (once, few, many), or a class if it is expanded.

>TRBV18|NA|TRBJ1-1|NA
CASSPSFYPEAFF
TGTGCCAGCTCACCTTCCTTTTATCCTGAAGCTTTCTTT
>TRBV19|NA|TRBJ1-1|few
CASRPTFGNTEAFF
TGTGCCAGTAGACCTACCTTTGGGAACACTGAAGCTTTCTTT
>TRBV19|TRBD2|TRBJ2-1|NA
CASRGAYNEQFF
TGTGCCAGTCGGGGGGCCTACAATGAGCAGTTCTTC
>TRBV29-1|TRBD2|TRBJ2-3|NA
CSDGLESDTQYF
TGCAGCGACGGACTAGAGTCAGATACGCAGTATTTT
>TRBV24-1|TRBD1|TRBJ1-4|NA
CATRGQLNEKLFF
TGTGCCACCAGGGGACAGCTTAATGAAAAACTGTTTTTT
>TRBV2|NA|TRBJ2-7|NA
CASRVLLEEDHEQYF
TGTGCCAGCAGAGTGCTACTAGAAGAGGATCACGAGCAGTACTTC
>TRBV10-3|TRBD2|TRBJ2-1|NA
CAISRPGLEGEQFF
TGTGCCATCAGCCGCCCGGGACTAGAAGGTGAGCAGTTCTTC
>TRBV19|NA|TRBJ1-1|NA
CASIPDLAPGRPEAFF
TGTGCCAGTATCCCGGACCTCGCCCCCGGGAGGCCTGAAGCTTTCTTT
>TRBV10-2|NA|TRBJ2-7|NA
CARTGTWAYEQYF
TGCGCCAGAACCGGGACTTGGGCCTACGAGCAGTACTTC
>TRBV7-2|NA|TRBJ1-2|NA
CASSLSDSYYGYTF
TGTGCCAGCAGCTTGAGTGACAGCTACTATGGCTACACCTTC
>TRBV4-1|NA|TRBJ2-1|NA
CASSQSSVEQFF
TGCGCCAGCAGCCAATCCAGCGTTGAGCAGTTCTTC
>TRBV11-2|NA|TRBJ1-3|NA
CASSKSPTTQGHSGNTIYF
TGTGCCAGCAGCAAAAGCCCTACAACACAGGGACACTCTGGAAACACCATATATTTT
>TRBV3-1/TRBV3-2|TRBD2|TRBJ2-2|NA
CASSQVSGGAAGELFF
TGTGCCAGCAGCCAAGTTTCCGGGGGGGCGGCCGGGGAGCTGTTTTTT
>TRBV7-9|NA|TRBJ1-1|NA
CAGDRGGGSFAAFF
TGTGCCGGGGATCGTGGGGGCGGGAGTTTTGCAGCTTTCTTT
>TRBV6-5|NA|TRBJ2-6|NA
CASGPPLSGANVLTF
TGTGCCAGCGGCCCTCCTCTGTCTGGGGCCAACGTCCTGACTTTC
>TRBV12-3/TRBV12-4|NA|TRBJ1-1|NA
CASSKDGGTEAFF
TGTGCCAGCAGTAAGGACGGAGGCACTGAAGCTTTCTTT
>TRBV7-2|TRBD1|TRBJ2-1|NA
CASSNRDRYNEQFF
TGTGCCAGCAGCAACCGGGACAGGTACAATGAGCAGTTCTTC
>TRBV14|NA|TRBJ1-6|NA
CASSQELRNSPLHF
TGTGCCAGCAGCCAAGAGTTGAGGAATTCACCCCTCCACTTT
>TRBV3-1/TRBV3-2|TRBD2|TRBJ2-5|NA
CASSLGTPGGETQYF
TGTGCCAGCAGCCTCGGGACTCCCGGGGGGGAGACCCAGTACTTC
>TRBV7-9|NA|TRBJ1-1|NA
CASKTYYTEAFF
TGTGCCAGCAAAACCTACTACACTGAAGCTTTCTTT
>TRBV28|NA|TRBJ1-5|NA
CASSLHSGGASNQPQHF
TGTGCCAGCAGTTTGCACAGCGGAGGGGCCAGCAATCAGCCCCAGCATTTT
>TRBV5-1|NA|TRBJ1-1|many
CASSPTGNTEAFF
TGCGCCAGCAGCCCGACAGGGAACACTGAAGCTTTCTTT
>TRBV3-1/TRBV3-2|TRBD1|TRBJ1-2|few
CASSQGVDRGRGYTF
TGTGCCAGCAGCCAAGGGGTTGACAGGGGGCGCGGCTACACCTTC
>TRBV7-9|NA|TRBJ2-2|NA
CASRDRDNTGELFF
TGTGCCAGCAGAGACAGAGATAACACCGGGGAGCTGTTTTTT
>TRBV4-2|TRBD2|TRBJ2-7|NA
CASSLGSGGVYYEQYF
TGTGCCAGCAGCCTCGGGAGCGGGGGGGTCTACTACGAGCAGTACTTC
>TRBV3-1/TRBV3-2|TRBD1|TRBJ2-3|NA
CASSQGTGSTTDTQYF
TGTGCCAGCAGCCAGGGGACAGGGAGTACGACAGATACGCAGTATTTT
>TRBV27|TRBD1|TRBJ2-2|NA
CASSLGSGTGTGELFF
TGTGCCAGCAGTTTGGGGTCAGGGACAGGAACCGGGGAGCTGTTTTTT
>TRBV7-3|TRBD2|TRBJ2-2|NA
CASSASGGHTGELFF
TGTGCCAGCAGCGCTAGCGGGGGGCACACCGGGGAGCTGTTTTTT
>TRBV7-9|NA|TRBJ2-2|NA
CASRNRANTGELFF
TGTGCCAGCAGGAACAGGGCCAACACCGGGGAGCTGTTTTTT
>TRBV5-1|TRBD1|TRBJ1-2|NA
CASSATTGGPTYGYTF
TGCGCCAGCAGCGCAACGACAGGGGGCCCTACCTATGGCTACACCTTC
>TRBV6-5|NA|TRBJ1-5|many
CASSSFGGGYQPQHF
TGTGCCAGCAGCTCCTTTGGGGGGGGCTATCAGCCCCAGCATTTT
>TRBV2|NA|TRBJ1-2|NA
CASSHNRAQQNYGYTF
TGTGCCAGCAGTCACAACAGGGCCCAACAGAACTATGGCTACACCTTC
>TRBV27|TRBD1|TRBJ1-2|NA
CATRQGIGGYTF
TGTGCCACCCGACAGGGGATCGGTGGCTACACCTTC
>TRBV5-1|TRBD1|TRBJ1-6|NA
CASSLRDRANSPLHF
TGCGCCAGCAGCTTACGGGACAGGGCTAATTCACCCCTCCACTTT
>TRBV7-2|TRBD1|TRBJ1-1|NA
CASRPPTGVATEAFF
TGTGCCAGCCGGCCCCCCACAGGGGTGGCCACTGAAGCTTTCTTT
>TRBV20-1|NA|TRBJ1-1|NA
CSASFGGSTEAFF
TGCAGTGCTAGTTTTGGGGGGTCCACTGAAGCTTTCTTT
>TRBV12-3/TRBV12-4|NA|TRBJ1-1|NA
CASSWGPIEAFF
TGTGCCAGCAGCTGGGGGCCCATTGAAGCTTTCTTT
>TRBV19|TRBD1|TRBJ2-4|once
CASSEAGGQVQYF
TGTGCCAGTAGTGAGGCAGGGGGCCAGGTTCAGTACTTC
>TRBV5-1|TRBD1|TRBJ1-6|NA
CASGTGTGYFTLHF
TGCGCCAGCGGAACCGGGACAGGGTACTTCACCCTCCACTTT
>TRBV7-9|NA|TRBJ2-7|NA
CASSSPGSPEQYF
TGTGCCAGCAGCTCCCCGGGAAGCCCCGAGCAGTACTTC
>TRBV5-6|TRBD1|TRBJ2-5|once
CATRLRGQGAAATQYF
TGTGCCACCAGATTACGCGGACAGGGGGCGGCTGCGACCCAGTACTTC
>TRBV19|NA|TRBJ1-5|NA
CASSNSDSRYNQPQHF
TGTGCCAGTAGTAACTCGGACAGTCGCTACAATCAGCCCCAGCATTTT
>TRBV6-5|NA|TRBJ2-7|NA
CASTLNLREQYF
TGTGCCAGCACCCTTAATCTCCGCGAGCAGTACTTC
>TRBV2|TRBD1|TRBJ2-5|NA
CASRGGQVQETQYF
TGTGCCAGCAGAGGCGGACAGGTACAAGAGACCCAGTACTTC
>TRBV3-1/TRBV3-2|TRBD2|TRBJ2-1|NA
CASSHKLAGRYNEQFF
TGTGCCAGCAGCCACAAACTAGCGGGGAGATACAATGAGCAGTTCTTC
>TRBV5-1|NA|TRBJ1-2|once
CASSPDTGPINYGYTF
TGCGCCAGCAGCCCGGACACAGGGCCAATCAACTATGGCTACACCTTC